This T cell receptor beta chain is drawn from a study of OX40 agonist ivuxolimab in advanced cancers. Study as a whole: The dose-escalation cohort was approximately 85% male, with a mean age of around 60 years, ranging about 20 to 85.

Produced via immunoSEQ multiplex PCR; TCRdb's table is partial and in-frame only. The profile shows 65,000 to 75,000 clones, about 87% of them singletons. Findings and limits, study-wide: Researchers did not determine the expanded peripheral T cells' antigen specificity. Certain nonresponders additionally had low normalized T-cell clonal expansion. At 0.1 to 3.0 mg/kg and by week 6, CD4+ and CD8+ T cells in the blood had expanded clonally.

V shed 6 bases and J shed 7 bases, with 9 bases lying between them. CDR3 length equals 12 residues. CDR1 is MNHNS, CDR2 SASEGT, per germline. Details on this clone: Its antigen is unknown.

The clonotype originates from an adult with an advanced solid tumor such as melanoma, head and neck, liver or kidney cancer. Here the sequenced sample was CD4+ or CD8+ T cells sorted from blood, taken in a trial of the OX40 agonist ivuxolimab. V and J are TRBV6-1 and TRBJ1-4; a possible D gene is TRBD1 (5 bases). CDR3 nucleotides: TGTGCCAGCAGAGACAGCCCTGAAAAACTGTTTTTT. Translating gives CASRDSPEKLFF.